This TCR beta chain was obtained from a study of cytomegalovirus exposure and HLA in healthy donors. Overall study findings and caveats: An analysis that was carried out later associated 16,951 TCR beta sequences with HLA alleles at 0.05 false discovery rate. Among immune exposure information, only CMV serostatus was available. Data from an earlier analysis indicated that most TCR beta V segments were productive either about 87% or about 30% of the time.

V lost 2 bases, J lost 4 bases, and 8 bases stayed unmatched. Germline CDR1 SGHAT, CDR2 FQNNGV. The CDR3 contains 16 residues. PCR involved 60 Vbeta and 13 Jbeta primers. Source study methods: Roughly 10 million shared chains were among the roughly 78 million unique TCR beta chains that a later analysis counted. Sequencing was performed with immunoSEQ multiplex PCR; in TCRdb, only in-frame clones are kept and a portion is missing. Clone size and the V and J calls come from that table; the DNA yielded D and trimming. The sample gives about 150,000 clones, just under 65% of which show up once; around 7.1% is in the top ten. Details on this clone: Its target is unknown.

The chain couples TRBV11-2 to TRBJ2-7, with 10 bases fitting TRBD2. Source material: PBMCs. The TCR sequence derives from a woman aged 55 to 70 in good health and CMV-seropositive. Here the CDR3 DNA reads TGTGCCAGCAGCTTAATTCCTAGCGGGAGTGGTTACGAGCAGTACTTC. Amino acid sequence: CASSLIPSGSGYEQYF.